This T cell receptor beta chain was profiled in a study of blood T cells in healthy people across ages. J gave up 12 bases and V 3 bases, and 17 bases lay outside the gene matches. CDR1 is MDHEN, CDR2 SYDVKM, per germline. This CDR3 has 15 amino acids. Then a second PCR, running about 6 to 12 cycles, was carried out with a sample-barcoded 5' primer and a J-beta primer mix. TCRdb itself ran the 5' RACE reads through MiXCR, one entry per CDR3 protein. The top ten hold about a tenth of the sample, which has 800,000 to 950,000 distinct CDR3 sequences, about 27% seen once. As for this clonotype: This may be a read error, as it is one base from a much larger clone.

These data were also filed under a second study, of T cells of mothers and their children.

The specimen sequenced was blood. The chain has TRBV28 and TRBJ2-7; the match to TRBD1 covers 7 bases. The origin of this receptor is a woman aged 40 to 50 in good health. In nucleotides, the CDR3 is TGTGCCAGCAGTTTCCCGGGACAGCTTCAAGAGACCCGGTACTTC. It specifies CASSFPGQLQETRYF.